The present T cell receptor (beta chain) was sequenced within a study of T-cell reconstitution after alpha-beta-depleted transplantation in children. The germline CDR1 and CDR2 sequences are MNHEY and SVGAGI. The J segment lost 8 bases and the V segment lost 5 bases, leaving 5 bases of the junction unmatched. The CDR3 covers 15 residues. The study, taken as a whole, reports: Diversity of TCRbeta at day 60 was high in some patients, arising from surviving recipient T cells and thymic progenitors. Several hundred expanded graft clones reportedly supplied alpha-beta T cells about two months after transplant. T cells produced anew were the main source of T-cell counts and diversity one year after transplant.

This clonotype was counted ten times or more. The antigen remains unidentified. Unique molecular identifiers were incorporated into the prepared TCRbeta library. TCRdb redid the calling of the PCR reads with MiXCR, one entry per CDR3 protein. This sample has about 300,000 distinct CDR3 sequences; around a tenth occur once, and the top ten carry approximately 7%. The J gene is TRBJ2-1, the V gene TRBV6-5; TRBD2 matches at 14 bases. Material: PBMCs, obtained before TCRalphabeta/CD19-depleted stem cell transplant. This receptor was identified in a boy younger than two with acute myeloid leukemia, due to receive a stem cell transplant. The CDR3 region has the DNA TGTGCCAGCAGTACGGGACTAGCGGGAGCCCATGAGCAGTTCTTC. It encodes CASSTGLAGAHEQFF.